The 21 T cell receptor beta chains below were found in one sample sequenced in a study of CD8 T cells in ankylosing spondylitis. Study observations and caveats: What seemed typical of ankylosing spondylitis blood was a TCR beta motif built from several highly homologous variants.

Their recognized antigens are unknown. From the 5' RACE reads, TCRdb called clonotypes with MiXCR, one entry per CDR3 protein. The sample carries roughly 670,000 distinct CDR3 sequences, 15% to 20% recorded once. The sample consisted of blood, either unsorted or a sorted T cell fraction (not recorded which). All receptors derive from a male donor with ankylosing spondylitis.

As DNA, the CDR3 is TGTGCCAGCAGTTTGTGGCGGGAGGGCCGCTACGAGCAGTACTTC. This gives the protein CASSLWREGRYEQYF. The chain uses TRBV12-3 or TRBV12-4 and TRBJ2-7; 9 bases match TRBD2. The J segment lost 3 bases and the V segment lost 3 bases, leaving 6 bases of the junction unmatched. This CDR3 is built from 15 residues.

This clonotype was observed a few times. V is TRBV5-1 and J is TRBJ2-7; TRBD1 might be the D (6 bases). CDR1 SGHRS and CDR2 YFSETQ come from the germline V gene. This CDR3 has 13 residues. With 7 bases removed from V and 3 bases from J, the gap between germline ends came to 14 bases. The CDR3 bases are TGCGCCAGCGCCCCCAGGGACAACTACGAGCAGTACTTC. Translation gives CASAPRDNYEQYF.

CDR3 amino acids: CASSLKGLVNTEAFF. In nucleotides, the CDR3 is TGCGCCAGCAGCTTGAAGGGGCTCGTGAACACTGAAGCTTTCTTT. The genes are TRBV5-1 and TRBJ1-1, with D perhaps TRBD1 (5 bases). Germline CDR1 SGHRS, CDR2 YFSETQ. This CDR3 comprises 15 residues. The germline V and J ends were trimmed by 1 base and 0 bases, with 10 bases remaining between them.

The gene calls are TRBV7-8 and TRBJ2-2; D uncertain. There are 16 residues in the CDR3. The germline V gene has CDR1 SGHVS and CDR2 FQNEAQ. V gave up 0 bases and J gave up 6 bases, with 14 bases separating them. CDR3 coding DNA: TGTGCCAGCAGCTTAGCTGGTGACGGTAGGGCCGGGGAGCTGTTTTTT. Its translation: CASSLAGDGRAGELFF.

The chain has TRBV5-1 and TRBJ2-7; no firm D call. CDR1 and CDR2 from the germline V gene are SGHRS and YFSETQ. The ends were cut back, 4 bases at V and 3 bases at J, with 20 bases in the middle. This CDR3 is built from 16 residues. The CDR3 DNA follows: TGCGCCAGCAGCCGCAGTGGGCGTCTTGGCGGCTACGAGCAGTACTTC. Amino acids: CASSRSGRLGGYEQYF.

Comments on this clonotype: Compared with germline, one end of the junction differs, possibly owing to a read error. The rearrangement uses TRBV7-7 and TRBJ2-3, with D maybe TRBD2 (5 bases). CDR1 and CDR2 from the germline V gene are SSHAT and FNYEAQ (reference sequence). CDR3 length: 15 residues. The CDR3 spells CASSLGLPWADTQYF. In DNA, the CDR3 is TGTGCTAGCAGCTTAGGACTCCCCTGGGCAGATACGCAGTATTTT.

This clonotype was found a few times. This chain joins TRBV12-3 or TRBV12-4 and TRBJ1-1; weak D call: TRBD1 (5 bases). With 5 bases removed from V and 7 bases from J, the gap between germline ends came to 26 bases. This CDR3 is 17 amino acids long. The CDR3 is CASSPFDSWDGKREAFF. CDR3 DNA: TGTGCCAGCAGTCCTTTCGATTCCTGGGACGGAAAACGTGAAGCTTTCTTT.

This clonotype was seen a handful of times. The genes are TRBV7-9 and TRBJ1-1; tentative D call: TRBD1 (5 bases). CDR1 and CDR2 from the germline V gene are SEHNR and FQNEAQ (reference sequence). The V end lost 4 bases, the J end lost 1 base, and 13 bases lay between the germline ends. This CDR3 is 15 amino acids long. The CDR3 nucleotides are TGTGCCAGCAGCTCCCGGATTGGGGGGAACACTGAAGCTTTCTTT. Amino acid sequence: CASSSRIGGNTEAFF.

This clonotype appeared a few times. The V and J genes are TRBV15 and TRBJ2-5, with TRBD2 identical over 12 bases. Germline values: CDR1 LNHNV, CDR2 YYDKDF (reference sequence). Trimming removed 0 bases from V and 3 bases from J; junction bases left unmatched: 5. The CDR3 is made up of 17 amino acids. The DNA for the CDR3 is TGTGCCACCAGCAGAGACGCCTGGACTAGCGGGGAAGAGACCCAGTACTTC. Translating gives CATSRDAWTSGEETQYF.

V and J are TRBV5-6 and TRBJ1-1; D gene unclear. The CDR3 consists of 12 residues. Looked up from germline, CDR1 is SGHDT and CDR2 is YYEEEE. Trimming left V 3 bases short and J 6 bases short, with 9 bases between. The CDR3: CASSSVSAEAFF. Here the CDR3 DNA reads TGTGCCAGCAGCTCTGTTAGCGCTGAAGCTTTCTTT.

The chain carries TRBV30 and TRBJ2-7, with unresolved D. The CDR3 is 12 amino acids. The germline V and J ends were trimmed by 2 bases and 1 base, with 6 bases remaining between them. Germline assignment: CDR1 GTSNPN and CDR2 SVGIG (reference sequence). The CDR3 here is CAWSSQSYEQYF. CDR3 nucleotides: TGTGCCTGGAGTTCCCAGTCCTACGAGCAGTACTTC.

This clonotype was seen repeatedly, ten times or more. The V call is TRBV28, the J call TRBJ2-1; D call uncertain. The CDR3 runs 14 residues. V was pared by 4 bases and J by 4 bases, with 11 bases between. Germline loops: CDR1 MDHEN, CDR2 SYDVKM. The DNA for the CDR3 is TGTGCCAGCAGTTCCCAACCCCAATACAATGAGCAGTTCTTC. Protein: CASSSQPQYNEQFF.

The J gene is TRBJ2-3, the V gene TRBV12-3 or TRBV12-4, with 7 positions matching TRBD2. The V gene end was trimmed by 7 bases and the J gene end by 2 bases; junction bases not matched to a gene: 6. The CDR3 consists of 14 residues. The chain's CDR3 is CASTPGGPTDTQYF. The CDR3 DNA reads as TGTGCCAGCACCCCGGGGGGACCCACAGATACGCAGTATTTT.

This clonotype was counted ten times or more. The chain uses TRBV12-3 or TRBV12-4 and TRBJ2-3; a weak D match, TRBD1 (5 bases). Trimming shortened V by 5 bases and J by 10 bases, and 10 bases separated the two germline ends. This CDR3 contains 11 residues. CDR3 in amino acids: CASSPRDSQYF. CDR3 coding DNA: TGTGCCAGCAGTCCCAGGGATTCGCAGTATTTT.

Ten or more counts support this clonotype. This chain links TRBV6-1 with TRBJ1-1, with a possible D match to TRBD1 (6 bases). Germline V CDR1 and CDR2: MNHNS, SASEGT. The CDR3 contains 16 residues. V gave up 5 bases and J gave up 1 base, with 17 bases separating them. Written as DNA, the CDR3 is TGTGCCAGCAGTCGAGGCGACAGGAGGGGGAACACTGAAGCTTTCTTT. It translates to CASSRGDRRGNTEAFF.

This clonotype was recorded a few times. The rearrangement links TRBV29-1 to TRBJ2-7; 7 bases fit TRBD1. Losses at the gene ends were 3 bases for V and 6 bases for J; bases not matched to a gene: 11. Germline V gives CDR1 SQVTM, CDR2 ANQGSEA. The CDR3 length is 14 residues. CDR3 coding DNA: TGCAGCGTTGAGGAGACAGGGTATCGGGGCGAGCAGTACTTC. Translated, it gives CSVEETGYRGEQYF.

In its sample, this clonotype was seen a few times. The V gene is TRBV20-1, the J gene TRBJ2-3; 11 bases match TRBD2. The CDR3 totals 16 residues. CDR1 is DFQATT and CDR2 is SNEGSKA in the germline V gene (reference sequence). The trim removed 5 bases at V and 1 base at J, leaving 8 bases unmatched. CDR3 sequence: CSAPRRTSGRTDTQYF. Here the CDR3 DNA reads TGCAGTGCTCCTAGGCGGACTAGCGGGCGCACAGATACGCAGTATTTT.

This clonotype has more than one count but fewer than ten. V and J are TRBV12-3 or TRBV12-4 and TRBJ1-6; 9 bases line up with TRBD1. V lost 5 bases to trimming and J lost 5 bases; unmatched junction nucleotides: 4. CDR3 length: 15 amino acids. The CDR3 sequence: CASSPRQGDNSPLHF. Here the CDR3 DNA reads TGTGCCAGCAGTCCCAGACAGGGGGATAATTCACCCCTCCACTTT.

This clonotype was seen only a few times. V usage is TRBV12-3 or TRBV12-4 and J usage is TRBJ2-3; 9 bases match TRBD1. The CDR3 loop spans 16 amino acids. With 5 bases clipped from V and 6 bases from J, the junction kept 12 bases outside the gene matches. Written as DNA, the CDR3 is TGTGCCAGCAGTCTAAGCATCACAGGGGGCCAGGATACGCAGTATTTT. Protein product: CASSLSITGGQDTQYF.

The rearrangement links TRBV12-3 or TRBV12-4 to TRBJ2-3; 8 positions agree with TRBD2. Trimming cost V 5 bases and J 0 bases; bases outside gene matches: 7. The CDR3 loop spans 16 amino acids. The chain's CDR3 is CASSRYSGVSTDTQYF. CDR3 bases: TGTGCCAGCAGTCGATATAGCGGGGTCAGCACAGATACGCAGTATTTT.

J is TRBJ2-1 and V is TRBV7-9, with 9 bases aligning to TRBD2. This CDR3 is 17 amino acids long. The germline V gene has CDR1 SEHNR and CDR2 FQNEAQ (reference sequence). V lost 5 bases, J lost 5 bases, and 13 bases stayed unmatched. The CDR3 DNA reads TGTGCCAGCAGCGCCCGTCCGGGACTAGCTCCCGACAATGAGCAGTTCTTC. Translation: CASSARPGLAPDNEQFF.